The clone carrying this TCR beta chain was seen just once. What it binds is unknown. This entry belongs to a study of beta chain features in type 1 diabetes. Study observations and caveats: Across all four CD4+ subsets, people with type 1 diabetes showed modestly shorter TCRB CDR3s. Naive, central memory and Treg TCRB repertoires seemed to resemble each other more closely in patients than they did in healthy donors.

Reverse transcribing all isolated RNA meant expressed TCRB transcripts were sequenced. Sequenced by immunoSEQ multiplex PCR; TCRdb stores in-frame clones only, minus some. The data hold around 14,000 clones, with 76% observed a single time. Each donor gave one heparinised blood draw averaging around 120 mL. Each of the sorted populations had a purity greater than 95%. Sample: stem cell memory CD4+ T cells from blood. This clonotype originated in a young woman with type 1 diabetes.

CDR3 nucleotides: TGTGCCAGCAGGATCAGGGGCAATCAGCCCCAGCATTTT. Its translation is CASRIRGNQPQHF. This chain links TRBV6-6 with TRBJ1-5, with a weak D call TRBD1 (5 bases). This CDR3 is built from 13 residues. The V gene lost 6 bases and the J gene lost 2 bases, with 8 bases spanning the gap. CDR1 is MNHNY, CDR2 SVGAGI, per germline (reference sequence).